The TCR beta chain described here comes from a study of blood T cell repertoires in COVID-19. TCRdb's copy holds only in-frame clones and misses some; the assay was immunoSEQ multiplex PCR. The table lists approximately 40,000 clones, more than 90% of them singletons. The receptor was derived from a woman of 80 years or more with acute or convalescent COVID-19. The sequenced sample consisted of peripheral blood.

The CDR3, as DNA: TGTGCTAGTGGTTTGTCAGGAAGCTATGGCTACACCTTC. Translated, it gives CASGLSGSYGYTF. This sequence joins TRBV12-5 and TRBJ1-2; D is uncertain. Trimming cost V 2 bases and J 4 bases, with 8 bases left between them. This CDR3 contains 13 residues. Looked up from germline, CDR1 is LGHNT and CDR2 is FRNRAP.